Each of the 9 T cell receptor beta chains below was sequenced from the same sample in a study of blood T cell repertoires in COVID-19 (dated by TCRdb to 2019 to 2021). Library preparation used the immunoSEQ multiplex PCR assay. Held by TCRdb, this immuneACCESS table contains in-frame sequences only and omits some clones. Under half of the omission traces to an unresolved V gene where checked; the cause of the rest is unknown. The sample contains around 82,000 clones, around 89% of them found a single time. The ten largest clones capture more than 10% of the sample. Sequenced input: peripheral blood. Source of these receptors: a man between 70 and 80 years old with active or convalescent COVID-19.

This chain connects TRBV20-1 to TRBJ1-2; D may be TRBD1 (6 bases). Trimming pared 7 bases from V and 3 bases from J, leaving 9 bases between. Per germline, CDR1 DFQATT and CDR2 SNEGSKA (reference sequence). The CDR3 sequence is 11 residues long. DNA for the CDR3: TGCAGTGGACAGGTTTACTATGGCTACACCTTC. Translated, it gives CSGQVYYGYTF.

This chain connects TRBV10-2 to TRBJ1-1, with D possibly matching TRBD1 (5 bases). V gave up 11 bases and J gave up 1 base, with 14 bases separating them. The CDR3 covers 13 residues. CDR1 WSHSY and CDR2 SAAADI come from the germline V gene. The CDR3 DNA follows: TGCGCCTTCTCTCTCGGACAGAACACTGAAGCTTTCTTT. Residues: CAFSLGQNTEAFF.

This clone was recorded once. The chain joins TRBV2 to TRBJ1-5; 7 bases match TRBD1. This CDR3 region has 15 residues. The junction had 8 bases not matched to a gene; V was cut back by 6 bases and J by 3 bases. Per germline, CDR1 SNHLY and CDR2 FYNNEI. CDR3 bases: TGTGCCAGCAGGTCCCGACAGGGACCCAATCAGCCCCAGCATTTT. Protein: CASRSRQGPNQPQHF.

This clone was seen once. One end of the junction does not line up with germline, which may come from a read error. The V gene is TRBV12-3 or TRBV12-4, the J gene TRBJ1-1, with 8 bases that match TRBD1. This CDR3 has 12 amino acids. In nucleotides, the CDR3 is TGTGCCAGCAGCCCTCAAAGGGACAGGTTGGTCTTT. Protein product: CASSPQRDRLVF.

CDR3 bases: TGTGCCAGCAGCTTCGGCCTAGCGGGGGGTAGCACAGATACGCAGTATTTT. It is translated as CASSFGLAGGSTDTQYF. The gene calls are TRBV13 and TRBJ2-3; 11 bases are shared with TRBD2. The germline CDR1 and CDR2 sequences are PRHDT and FYEKMQ (reference sequence). The V gene end was trimmed by 3 bases and the J gene end by 0 bases; junction bases not matched to a gene: 5. CDR3 length: 17 residues.

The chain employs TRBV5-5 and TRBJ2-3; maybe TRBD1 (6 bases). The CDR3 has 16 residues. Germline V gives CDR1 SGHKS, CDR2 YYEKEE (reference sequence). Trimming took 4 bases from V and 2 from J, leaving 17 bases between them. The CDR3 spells CASSPGGGRDTDTQYF. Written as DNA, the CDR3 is TGTGCCAGCAGCCCTGGGGGCGGCAGAGACACAGATACGCAGTATTTT.

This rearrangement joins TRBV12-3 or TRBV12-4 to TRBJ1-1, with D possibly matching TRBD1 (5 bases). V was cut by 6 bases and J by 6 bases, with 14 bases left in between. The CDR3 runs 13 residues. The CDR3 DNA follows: TGTGCCAGCAGCTTCCGGGGGAGCCCTGAAGCTTTCTTT. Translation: CASSFRGSPEAFF.

The CDR3 loop reads CASSPSAGRGNTIYF. The CDR3 nucleotides read TGTGCCAGCTCACCTTCGGCAGGGAGGGGAAACACCATATATTTT. The chain joins TRBV18 to TRBJ1-3; a weak D match, TRBD1 (5 bases). Trimming cost V 3 bases and J 4 bases, with 13 bases left between them. The CDR3 extends over 15 amino acids. CDR1 and CDR2 from the germline V gene are KGHSH and LQKENI.

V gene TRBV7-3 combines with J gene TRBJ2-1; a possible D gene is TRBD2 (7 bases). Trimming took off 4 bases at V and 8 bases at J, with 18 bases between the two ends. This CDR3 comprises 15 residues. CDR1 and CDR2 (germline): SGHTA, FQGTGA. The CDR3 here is CASSSTGGPFDEQFF. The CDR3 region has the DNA TGTGCCAGCAGCTCCACCGGGGGGCCTTTTGATGAGCAGTTCTTC.